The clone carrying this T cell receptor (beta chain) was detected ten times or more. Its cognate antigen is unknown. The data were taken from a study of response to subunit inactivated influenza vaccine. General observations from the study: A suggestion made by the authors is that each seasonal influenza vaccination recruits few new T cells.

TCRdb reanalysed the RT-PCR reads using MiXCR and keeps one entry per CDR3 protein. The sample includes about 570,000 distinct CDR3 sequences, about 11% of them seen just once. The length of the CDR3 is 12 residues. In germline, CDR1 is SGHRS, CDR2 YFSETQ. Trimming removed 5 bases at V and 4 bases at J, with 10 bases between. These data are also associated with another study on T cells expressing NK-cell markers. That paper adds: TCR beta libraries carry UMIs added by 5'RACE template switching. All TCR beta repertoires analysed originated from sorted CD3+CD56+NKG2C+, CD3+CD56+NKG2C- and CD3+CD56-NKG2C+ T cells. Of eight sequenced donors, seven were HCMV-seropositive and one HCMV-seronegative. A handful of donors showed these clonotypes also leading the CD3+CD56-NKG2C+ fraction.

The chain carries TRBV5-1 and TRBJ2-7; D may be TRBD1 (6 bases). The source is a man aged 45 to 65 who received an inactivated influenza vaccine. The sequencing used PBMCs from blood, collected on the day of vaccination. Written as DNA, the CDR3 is TGCGCCAGCAGTCAACAGGGATACGAGCAGTACTTC. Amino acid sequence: CASSQQGYEQYF.